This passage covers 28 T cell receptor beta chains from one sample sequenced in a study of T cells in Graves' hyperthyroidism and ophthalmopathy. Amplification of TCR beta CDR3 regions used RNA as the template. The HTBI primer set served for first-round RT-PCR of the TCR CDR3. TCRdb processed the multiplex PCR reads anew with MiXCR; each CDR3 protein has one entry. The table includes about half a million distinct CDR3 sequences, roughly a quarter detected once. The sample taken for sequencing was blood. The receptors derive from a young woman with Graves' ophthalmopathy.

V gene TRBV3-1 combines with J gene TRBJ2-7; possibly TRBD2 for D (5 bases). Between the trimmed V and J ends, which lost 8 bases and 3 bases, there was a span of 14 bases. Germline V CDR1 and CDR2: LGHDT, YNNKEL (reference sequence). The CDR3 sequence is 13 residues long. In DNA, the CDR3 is TGTGCCAGCCGGCAAGGGAGCGGCTACGAGCAGTACTTC. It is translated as CASRQGSGYEQYF.

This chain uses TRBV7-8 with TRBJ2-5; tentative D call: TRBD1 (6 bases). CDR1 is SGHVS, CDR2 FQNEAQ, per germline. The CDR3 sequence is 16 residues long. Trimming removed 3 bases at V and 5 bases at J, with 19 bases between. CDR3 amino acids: CASSFPRVGAVETQYF. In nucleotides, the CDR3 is TGTGCCAGCAGCTTCCCCCGTGTGGGGGCCGTGGAGACCCAGTACTTC. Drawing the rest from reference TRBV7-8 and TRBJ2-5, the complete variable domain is GAGVSQSPRYKVAKRGQDVALRCDPISGHVSLFWYQQALGQGPEFLTYFQNEAQLDKSGLPSDRFFAERPEGSVSTLKIQRTQQEDSAVYLCASSFPRVGAVETQYFGPGTRLLVL.

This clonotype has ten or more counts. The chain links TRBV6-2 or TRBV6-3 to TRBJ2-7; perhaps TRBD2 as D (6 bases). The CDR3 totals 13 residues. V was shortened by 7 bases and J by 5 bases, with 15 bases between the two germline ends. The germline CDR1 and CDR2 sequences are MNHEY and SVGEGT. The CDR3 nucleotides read TGTGCCAGCAACGGGCAGGGACTGGACGAGCAGTACTTC. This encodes CASNGQGLDEQYF.

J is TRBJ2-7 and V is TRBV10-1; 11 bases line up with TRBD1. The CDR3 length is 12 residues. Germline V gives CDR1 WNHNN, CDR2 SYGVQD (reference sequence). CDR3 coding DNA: TGCCCCGCTGGACAGGGGGCTTCGGAGCAGTACTTC. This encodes CPAGQGASEQYF.

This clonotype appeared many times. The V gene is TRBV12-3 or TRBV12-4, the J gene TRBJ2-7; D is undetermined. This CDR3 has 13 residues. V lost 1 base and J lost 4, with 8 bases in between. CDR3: CASSLGTHYEQYF. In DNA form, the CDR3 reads TGTGCCAGCAGTTTAGGTACCCATTACGAGCAGTACTTC.

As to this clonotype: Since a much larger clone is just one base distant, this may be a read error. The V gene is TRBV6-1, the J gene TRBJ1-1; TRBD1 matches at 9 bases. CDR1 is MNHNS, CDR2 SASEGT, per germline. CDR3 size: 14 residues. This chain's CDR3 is CASKRDRVNTEDFF. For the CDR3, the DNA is TGTGCCAGCAAGCGGGACAGGGTGAACACTGAAGATTTCTTT.

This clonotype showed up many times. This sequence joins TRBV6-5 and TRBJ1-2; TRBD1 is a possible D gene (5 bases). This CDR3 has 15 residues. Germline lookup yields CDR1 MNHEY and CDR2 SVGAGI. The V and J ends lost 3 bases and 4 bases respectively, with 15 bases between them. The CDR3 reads CASSYQGTTSYGYTF. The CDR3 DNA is TGTGCCAGCAGTTATCAGGGAACAACTTCCTATGGCTACACCTTC.

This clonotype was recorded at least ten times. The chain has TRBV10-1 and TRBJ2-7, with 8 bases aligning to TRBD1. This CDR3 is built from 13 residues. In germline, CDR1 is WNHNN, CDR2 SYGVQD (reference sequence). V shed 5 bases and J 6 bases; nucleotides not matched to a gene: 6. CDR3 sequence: CASSSRGLAEQYF. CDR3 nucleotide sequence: TGCGCCAGCAGTAGCAGGGGGCTTGCCGAGCAGTACTTC.

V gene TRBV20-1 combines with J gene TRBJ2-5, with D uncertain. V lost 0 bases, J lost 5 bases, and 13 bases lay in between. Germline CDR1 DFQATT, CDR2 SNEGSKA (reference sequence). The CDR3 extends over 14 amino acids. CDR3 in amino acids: CSARDKNGAETQYF. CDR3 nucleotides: TGCAGTGCTAGAGATAAGAACGGAGCGGAGACCCAGTACTTC.

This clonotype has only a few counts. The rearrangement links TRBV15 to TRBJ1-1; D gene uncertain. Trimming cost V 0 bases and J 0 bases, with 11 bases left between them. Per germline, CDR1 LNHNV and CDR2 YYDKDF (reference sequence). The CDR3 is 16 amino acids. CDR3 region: CATSRDRILMNTEAFF. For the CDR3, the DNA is TGTGCCACCAGCAGAGATCGGATACTAATGAACACTGAAGCTTTCTTT. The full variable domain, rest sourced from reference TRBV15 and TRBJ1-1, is DAMVIQNPRYQVTQFGKPVTLSCSQTLNHNVMYWYQQKSSQAPKLLFHYYDKDFNNEADTPDNFQSRRPNTSFCFLDIRSPGLGDTAMYLCATSRDRILMNTEAFFGQGTRLTVV.

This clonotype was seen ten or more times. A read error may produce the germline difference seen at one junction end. The CDR3 protein is CASSLGSGELFF. CDR3 in DNA: TGTGCCAGCAGCTTAGGGTCCGGGGAGCTGTTTTTT. The gene calls are TRBV5-1 and TRBJ2-2; D gene unclear. CDR3 length: 12 amino acids. Germline V gene data show CDR1 as SGHRS and CDR2 as YFSETQ.

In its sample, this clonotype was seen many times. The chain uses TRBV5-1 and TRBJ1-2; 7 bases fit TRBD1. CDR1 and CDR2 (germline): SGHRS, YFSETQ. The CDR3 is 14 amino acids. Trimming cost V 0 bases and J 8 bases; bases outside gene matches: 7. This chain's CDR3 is CASSLDRGGGGYTF. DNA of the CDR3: TGCGCCAGCAGCTTGGACAGGGGAGGAGGAGGCTACACCTTC.

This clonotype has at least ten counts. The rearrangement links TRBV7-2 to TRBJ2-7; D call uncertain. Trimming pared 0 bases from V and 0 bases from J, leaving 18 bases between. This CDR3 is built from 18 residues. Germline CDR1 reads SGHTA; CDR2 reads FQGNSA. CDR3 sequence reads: CASSLAARRALLSYEQYF. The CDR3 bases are TGTGCCAGCAGCTTAGCAGCACGGAGAGCCCTCCTCTCCTACGAGCAGTACTTC. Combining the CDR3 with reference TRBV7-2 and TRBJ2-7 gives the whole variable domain GAGVSQSPSNKVTEKGKDVELRCDPISGHTALYWYRQSLGQGLEFLIYFQGNSAPDKSGLPSDRFSAERTGGSVSTLTIQRTQQEDSAVYLCASSLAARRALLSYEQYFGPGTRLTVT.

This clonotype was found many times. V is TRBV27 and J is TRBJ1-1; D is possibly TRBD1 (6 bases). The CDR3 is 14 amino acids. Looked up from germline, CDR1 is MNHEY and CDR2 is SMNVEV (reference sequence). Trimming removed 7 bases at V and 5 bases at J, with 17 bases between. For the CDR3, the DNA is TGTGCCAGCACCCAAAGGGGGGCGCGGACTGAAGCTTTCTTT. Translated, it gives CASTQRGARTEAFF.

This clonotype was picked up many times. CDR3: CASGQGSETQYF. The CDR3 region has the DNA TGTGCCAGCGGGCAGGGTTCCGAGACCCAGTACTTC. This chain uses TRBV11-2 with TRBJ2-5; D might be TRBD1 (5 bases). The CDR3 length is 12 residues. V was shortened by 8 bases and J by 5 bases, with 12 bases between the two germline ends. Germline V lookup: CDR1 SGHAT, CDR2 FQNNGV.

In DNA, the CDR3 is TGTGCCAGCAGCGTGTGGACAGGGGTGAGTCACGGATCCTACGAGCAGTACTTC. It translates to CASSVWTGVSHGSYEQYF. The chain employs TRBV6-2 or TRBV6-3 and TRBJ2-7; TRBD1 matches 9 bases. The V segment lost 6 bases and the J segment 1 base; nucleotides outside the gene matches: 16. The CDR3 sequence is 18 residues long. Germline loops: CDR1 MNHEY, CDR2 SVGEGT.

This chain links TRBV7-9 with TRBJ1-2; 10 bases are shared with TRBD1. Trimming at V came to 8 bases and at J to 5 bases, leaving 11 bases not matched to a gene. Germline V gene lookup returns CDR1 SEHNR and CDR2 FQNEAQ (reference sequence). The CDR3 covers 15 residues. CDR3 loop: CASSRQGARPYGYTF. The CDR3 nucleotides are TGTGCCAGCTCCAGACAGGGGGCGCGGCCTTATGGCTACACCTTC. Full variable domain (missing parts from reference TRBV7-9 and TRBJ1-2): DTGVSQNPRHKITKRGQNVTFRCDPISEHNRLYWYRQTLGQGPEFLTYFQNEAQLEKSRLLSDRFSAERPKGSFSTLEIQRTEQGDSAMYLCASSRQGARPYGYTFGSGTRLTVV.

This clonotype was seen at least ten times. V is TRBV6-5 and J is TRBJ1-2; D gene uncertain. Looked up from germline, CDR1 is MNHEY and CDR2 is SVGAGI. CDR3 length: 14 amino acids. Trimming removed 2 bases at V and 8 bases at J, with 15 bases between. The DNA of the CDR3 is TGTGCCAGCAGTTACGCCCCGGGAGGGTACGGCTACACCTTC. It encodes CASSYAPGGYGYTF.

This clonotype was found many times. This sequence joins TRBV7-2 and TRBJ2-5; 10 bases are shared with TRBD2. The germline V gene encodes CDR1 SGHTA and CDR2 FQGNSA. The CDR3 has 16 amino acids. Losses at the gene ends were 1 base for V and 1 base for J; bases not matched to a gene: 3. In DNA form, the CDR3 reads TGTGCCAGCAGCTTAGGGGCTAGCGGGGGCCAAGAGACCCAGTACTTC. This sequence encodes CASSLGASGGQETQYF.

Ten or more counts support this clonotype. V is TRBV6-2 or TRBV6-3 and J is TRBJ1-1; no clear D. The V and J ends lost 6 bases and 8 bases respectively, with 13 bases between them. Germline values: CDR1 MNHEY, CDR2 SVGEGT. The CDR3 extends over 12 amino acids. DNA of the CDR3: TGTGCCAGCAGACAAACACGGTGGGAAGCTTTCTTT. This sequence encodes CASRQTRWEAFF.

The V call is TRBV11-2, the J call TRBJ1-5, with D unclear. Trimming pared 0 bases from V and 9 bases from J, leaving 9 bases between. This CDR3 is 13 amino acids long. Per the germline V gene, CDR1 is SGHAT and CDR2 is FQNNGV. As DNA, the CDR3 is TGTGCCAGCAGCTTAGACCCGGTAGGGCCCCAGCATTTT. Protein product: CASSLDPVGPQHF.

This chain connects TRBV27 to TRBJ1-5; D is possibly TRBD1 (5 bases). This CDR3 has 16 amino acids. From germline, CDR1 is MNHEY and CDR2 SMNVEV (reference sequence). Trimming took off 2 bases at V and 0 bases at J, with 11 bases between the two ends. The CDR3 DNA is TGTGCCAGCAGTTTAACAGGCTTCTATAGCAATCAGCCCCAGCATTTT. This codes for CASSLTGFYSNQPQHF.

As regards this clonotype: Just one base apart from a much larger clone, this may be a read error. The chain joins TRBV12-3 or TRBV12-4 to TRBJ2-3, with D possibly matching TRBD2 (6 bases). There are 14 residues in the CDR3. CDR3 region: CAISLERGRDTQYF. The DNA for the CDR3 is TGTGCCATCAGTTTAGAACGGGGGAGGGATACGCAGTATTTT.

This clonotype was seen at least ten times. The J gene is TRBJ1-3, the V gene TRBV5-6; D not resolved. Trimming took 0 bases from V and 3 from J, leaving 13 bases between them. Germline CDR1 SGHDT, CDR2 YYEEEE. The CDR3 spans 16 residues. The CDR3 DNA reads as TGTGCCAGCAGCTTGGGGTTCACGCAGGTTGGAAACACCATATATTTT. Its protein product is CASSLGFTQVGNTIYF.

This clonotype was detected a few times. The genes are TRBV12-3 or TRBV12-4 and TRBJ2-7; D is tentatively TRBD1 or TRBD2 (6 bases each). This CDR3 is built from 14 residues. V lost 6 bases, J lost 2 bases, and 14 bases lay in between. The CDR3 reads CASSTGGRTYEQYF. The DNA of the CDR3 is TGTGCCAGCAGCACCGGGGGCCGGACCTACGAGCAGTACTTC.

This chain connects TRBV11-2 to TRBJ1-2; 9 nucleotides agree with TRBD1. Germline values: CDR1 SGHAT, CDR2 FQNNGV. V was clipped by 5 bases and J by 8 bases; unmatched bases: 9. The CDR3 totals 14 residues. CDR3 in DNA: TGTGCCAGCAGCAAAGCCGGGACAGGGCCCGGCTACACCTTC. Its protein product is CASSKAGTGPGYTF.

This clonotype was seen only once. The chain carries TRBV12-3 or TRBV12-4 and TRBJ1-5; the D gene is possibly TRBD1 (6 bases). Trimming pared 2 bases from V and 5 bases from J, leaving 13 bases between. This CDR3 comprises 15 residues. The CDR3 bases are TGTGCCAGCAGTTTAAACAGGGTGGTTGATCAGCCCCAGCATTTT. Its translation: CASSLNRVVDQPQHF.

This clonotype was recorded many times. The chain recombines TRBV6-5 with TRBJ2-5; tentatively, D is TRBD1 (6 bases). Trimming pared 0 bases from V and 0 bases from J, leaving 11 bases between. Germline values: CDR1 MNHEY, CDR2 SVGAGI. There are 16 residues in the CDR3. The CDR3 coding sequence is TGTGCCAGCAGTTACTCAACAGGGTACGACCAAGAGACCCAGTACTTC. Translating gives CASSYSTGYDQETQYF.